The TCR beta chain described here comes from a study of blood T cell repertoires in COVID-19 (dated by TCRdb to 2020 to 2021). General notes on the study: The collaborator samples originated in the United States, Italy and Spain and spanned the acute and convalescent phases of COVID-19. The prospective study material was composed of cDNA or gDNA derived from T cells, B-cell-depleted T cells, or PBMCs. Subjects who had been exposed to COVID-19, were actively infected with it, or had recovered from it provided the deeply sampled blood TCRbeta repertoires that made up the dataset. The repertoires were released in a freely available public database intended as a resource for research on the immune response to SARS-CoV-2. Samples were obtained from the ongoing ImmuneRACE study (first 160 participants) and from 1,200 or so subjects provided by 6 global collaborators. A de-identified subject ID, COVID-19 status, age in years and sex were almost always included in the sample metadata. Where available, HLA class I and class II types were taken from metadata supplied by the sample provider and were not determined by assay-based typing. Study-level results and caveats: Clinical and demographic metadata were provided uncurated, with the amount varying by source and participant.

Whole blood was collected in K2EDTA tubes by collaborating institutions according to the institutions' own protocols. Collaborator samples were shipped for TCRbeta analysis as frozen whole blood, isolated PBMCs, or DNA extracted from either sample type. The immunoSEQ Assay, a bias-controlled multiplex PCR, was used to amplify TCRbeta CDR3 regions from genomic DNA. As for the authors' bioinformatics: The number of nucleated cells in each sample was estimated by amplification of reference gene primers within the assay. To quantify the absolute abundance of each unique TCRbeta CDR3 rearrangement, sequence reads were collapsed and filtered. Productive Simpson clonality was computed per sample as the square root of Simpson's diversity index over productive rearrangements. Not all clones reach the TCRdb copy of this immuneACCESS table, which keeps in-frame sequences only. Checked studies attribute under half of the gap to unresolved V genes and leave the rest unexplained. The D gene and trimming were derived from the DNA, and the V and J assignments and clone size from that table. Within this sample are more than 70,000 clones, with 80% to 85% of them counted one time only. About 35% of the sample rests with the top ten.

In the case of this clone: Its specific antigen is unknown. Base qualities are not recorded, but no much larger clone differs from it by a single base.

V is shortened by 2 bases, J by 1 base, and the region joining them spans 15 bases. The CDR3 spans 17 residues, from the cysteine through the phenylalanine. The DNA shown is the 51-base CDR3, in frame from base 1. CDR1 and CDR2 were assigned from the germline V gene as ENHRY and SYGVKD. Material: peripheral blood. The receptor chain draws on TRBV10-3 and TRBJ1-5; a weak D assignment points to TRBD1 (6 bases agree). The clonotype comes from a woman aged 65 to 85 with acute or convalescent COVID-19. The DNA sequence is TGTGCCATCAGTGAGCGATCTACAGGGTACAGCAATCAGCCCCAGCATTTT. The encoded protein is CAISERSTGYSNQPQHF.